This T cell receptor beta chain was obtained from a study of CD8 T cells in ankylosing spondylitis listed by TCRdb under 2017. For context, the study as a whole: The study profiled T cell receptor beta repertoires in healthy donors and ankylosing spondylitis patients to find disease-linked TCR variants. The whole study cohort included some 100 healthy donors and under 30 ankylosing spondylitis patients. Peripheral blood was sampled, and synovial fluid was also collected from ankylosing spondylitis patients.

This clonotype has a count of ten or more. Its cognate antigen has yet to be identified. The sample holds no much larger clone one base away, and base qualities are not on file. The investigation overall reported the following: Some motif variants had previously been reported in the synovial fluid and blood of reactive arthritis patients, which suggests shared mechanisms of disease initiation. Blood from ankylosing spondylitis patients appeared to be characterized by a TCR beta motif composed of about eight highly homologous amino acid variants. The disease-linked clones had a CD8+ phenotype and were found at relatively low frequencies in peripheral blood. The disease-linked clones were reported to be significantly enriched in matched synovial fluid samples from ankylosing spondylitis patients.

Reads for this sample came from an Illumina HiSeq 2500. Quantitative 5'-RACE with molecular barcodes was the method used to prepare the TCR beta libraries. The authors' analysis ran thus. A new computational method based on a probabilistic model of VDJ rearrangement was used to identify disease-linked TCR variants. The public sequencing data were trimmed at Q25 with fastp and processed into clonotypes with MiXCR by TCRdb, which kept only in-frame beta chains. Rows merge per CDR3 protein into single entries with the most common DNA and genes. None of the V and J calls come from the authors' own analysis; TCRdb made them. The sample table holds 250,000 to 300,000 distinct CDR3 sequences, of which 20% were seen once. Together, the top ten hold roughly 7.3% of the sample. This receptor was obtained from a male donor with ankylosing spondylitis or in good health (not recorded which). Sequences were obtained from blood, either unsorted or a sorted T cell fraction (not recorded which).

The DNA is as follows: TGTGCCAGCAGTTTACTAGCGGGGGGCTACAATGAGCAGTTCTTC. This encodes CASSLLAGGYNEQFF. The rearrangement joined TRBV12-3 or TRBV12-4 to TRBJ2-1; TRBD2 matches 11 bases in the middle. From V the trimming removes 2 bases and from J it removes 3 bases, while the gene matches leave 0 bases of the junction unaccounted for. The CDR3 starts with the cysteine, ends with the phenylalanine, and has 15 residues. The sequence is cut down to CDR3 DNA, 45 bases in frame from base 1.